These 2 T cell receptor beta chains came from one sample sequenced in a study of cytomegalovirus exposure and HLA in healthy donors (dated by TCRdb to about 2017). Receptors were amplified or captured by the immunoSEQ multiplex PCR assay. Not all clones reach the TCRdb copy of this immuneACCESS table, which keeps in-frame sequences only. Checked studies attribute under half of the gap to unresolved V genes and leave the rest unexplained. Across this sample there are approximately 110,000 clones, with over 90% seen only once. The top ten clonotypes cover over 1% of the sample. Sequenced input: PBMCs. All receptors derive from a woman younger than 30 in good health and CMV-seronegative.

The chain carries TRBV27 and TRBJ2-5; 7 bases line up with TRBD2. CDR3 length: 13 residues. The germline V gene has CDR1 MNHEY and CDR2 SMNVEV (reference sequence). Trimming took 6 bases from V and 4 from J; bases not matched to a gene: 5. The CDR3 nucleotides read TGTGCCAGCAGGGGGGGGACCCGAGAGACCCAGTACTTC. Translation: CASRGGTRETQYF.

This rearrangement joins TRBV9 to TRBJ2-1; possible D gene TRBD2, 7 bases. Germline V gives CDR1 SGDLS, CDR2 YYNGEE. Deletions cut 4 bases from V and 1 base from J, with 15 bases between. The CDR3 consists of 16 residues. CDR3: CASSWEGGGSYNEQFF. The CDR3 bases are TGTGCCAGCAGCTGGGAAGGGGGAGGGTCCTACAATGAGCAGTTCTTC.